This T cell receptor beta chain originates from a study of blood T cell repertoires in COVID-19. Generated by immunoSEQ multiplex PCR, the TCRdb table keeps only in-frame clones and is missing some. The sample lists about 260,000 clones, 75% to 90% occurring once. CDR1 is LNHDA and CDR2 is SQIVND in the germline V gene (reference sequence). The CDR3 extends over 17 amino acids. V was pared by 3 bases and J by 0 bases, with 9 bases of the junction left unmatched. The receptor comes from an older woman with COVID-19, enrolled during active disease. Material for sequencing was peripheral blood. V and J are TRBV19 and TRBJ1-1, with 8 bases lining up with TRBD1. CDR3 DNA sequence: TGTGCCAGTAGTATTGGGACAGGCGGGATTATGAACACTGAAGCTTTCTTT. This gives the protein CASSIGTGGIMNTEAFF. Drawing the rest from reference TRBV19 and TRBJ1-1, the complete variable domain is DGGITQSPKYLFRKEGQNVTLSCEQNLNHDAMYWYRQDPGQGLRLIYYSQIVNDFQKGDIAEGYSVSREKKESFPLTVTSAQKNPTAFYLCASSIGTGGIMNTEAFFGQGTRLTVV.